The clone carrying this T cell receptor (beta chain) was counted only a few times. Other DNA sequences within the sample encode an identical CDR3. Germline lookup yields CDR1 KGHSH and CDR2 LQKENI. V lost 1 base to trimming and J lost 1 base; unmatched junction nucleotides: 2. This CDR3 contains 16 residues. The data stem from a study of beta chain features in type 1 diabetes. Sorted populations were all over 98% pure. The entirety of the isolated RNA underwent reverse transcription, so expressed TCRB transcripts were sequenced. The data were produced by immunoSEQ multiplex PCR, yet TCRdb's version contains in-frame clones alone and is incomplete. The sample records 310,000 or so clones, 11% being singletons.

What was sequenced was naive CD4+ T cells from blood. The TCR sequence derives from a woman in her 30s in good health. The V gene is TRBV18, the J gene TRBJ2-3, with 10 bases aligning to TRBD2. In DNA, the CDR3 is TGTGCCAGCTCACCACTCGGGACTAGCGGCACAGATACGCAGTATTTT. This encodes CASSPLGTSGTDTQYF.